The next 5 T cell receptor beta chains were all read from a single sample in a study of lymphopenia after photon versus proton radiotherapy. Here immunoSEQ multiplex PCR was the method, and the copy in TCRdb shows in-frame clones only, minus some. The table lists about 55,000 clones, approximately 88% of them singletons. The sample was peripheral blood, taken from a patient treated with proton-based radiotherapy. The receptors were gathered from a man between 60 and 75 years old with pancreatic cancer.

This clone was counted a few times. This chain connects TRBV7-9 to TRBJ2-2; TRBD1 aligns across 8 bases. The CDR3 loop spans 16 amino acids. Per the germline V gene, CDR1 is SEHNR and CDR2 is FQNEAQ (reference sequence). V lost 3 bases, J lost 5 bases, and 8 bases stayed unmatched. The CDR3 is CASSFPGQGRTGELFF. The CDR3, as DNA: TGTGCCAGCAGCTTTCCCGGACAGGGAAGAACCGGGGAGCTGTTTTTT. The variable domain in full, completed from reference TRBV7-9 and TRBJ2-2, reads DTGVSQNPRHKITKRGQNVTFRCDPISEHNRLYWYRQTLGQGPEFLTYFQNEAQLEKSRLLSDRFSAERPKGSFSTLEIQRTEQGDSAMYLCASSFPGQGRTGELFFGEGSRLTVL.

This clone showed up just once. The chain couples TRBV4-2 to TRBJ2-1; 13 positions agree with TRBD2. Germline V CDR1 and CDR2: LGHNA, YNFKEQ. The CDR3 has 16 amino acids. V was clipped by 4 bases and J by 9 bases; unmatched bases: 9. The DNA of the CDR3 is TGTGCCAGCAGCCTAAATGAATGGACTAGCGGGAGTGAGCAGTTCTTC. Translated, it gives CASSLNEWTSGSEQFF.

This chain links TRBV5-1 with TRBJ2-3; D not certain. The V gene lost 4 bases and the J gene lost 4 bases, with 16 bases spanning the gap. CDR1 and CDR2 from the germline V gene are SGHRS and YFSETQ. This CDR3 is 15 amino acids long. The CDR3 DNA follows: TGCGCCAGCAGCCGGACCTCAGCTGGGGCAGATACGCAGTATTTT. The encoded protein is CASSRTSAGADTQYF.

The chain has TRBV6-6 and TRBJ1-5; D is unclear. V dropped 7 bases and J dropped 2 bases, with 9 bases sitting between them. This CDR3 spans 13 amino acids. From germline, CDR1 is MNHNY and CDR2 SVGAGI (reference sequence). The CDR3 spells CASNGEGNQPQHF. The CDR3 DNA sequence: TGTGCCAGCAATGGAGAGGGCAATCAGCCCCAGCATTTT.

The chain links TRBV19 to TRBJ1-4; 9 bases agree with TRBD1. The ends lost 5 bases at V and 0 bases at J; junction bases unmatched: 10. This CDR3 spans 18 amino acids. Germline CDR1 and CDR2: LNHDA and SQIVND (reference sequence). CDR3 coding DNA: TGTGCCAGTAGTTCGTTCGACAGGGGGTCCTCAACTAATGAAAAACTGTTTTTT. This codes for CASSSFDRGSSTNEKLFF. The whole variable domain, remainder taken from reference TRBV19 and TRBJ1-4, is DGGITQSPKYLFRKEGQNVTLSCEQNLNHDAMYWYRQDPGQGLRLIYYSQIVNDFQKGDIAEGYSVSREKKESFPLTVTSAQKNPTAFYLCASSSFDRGSSTNEKLFFGSGTQLSVL.